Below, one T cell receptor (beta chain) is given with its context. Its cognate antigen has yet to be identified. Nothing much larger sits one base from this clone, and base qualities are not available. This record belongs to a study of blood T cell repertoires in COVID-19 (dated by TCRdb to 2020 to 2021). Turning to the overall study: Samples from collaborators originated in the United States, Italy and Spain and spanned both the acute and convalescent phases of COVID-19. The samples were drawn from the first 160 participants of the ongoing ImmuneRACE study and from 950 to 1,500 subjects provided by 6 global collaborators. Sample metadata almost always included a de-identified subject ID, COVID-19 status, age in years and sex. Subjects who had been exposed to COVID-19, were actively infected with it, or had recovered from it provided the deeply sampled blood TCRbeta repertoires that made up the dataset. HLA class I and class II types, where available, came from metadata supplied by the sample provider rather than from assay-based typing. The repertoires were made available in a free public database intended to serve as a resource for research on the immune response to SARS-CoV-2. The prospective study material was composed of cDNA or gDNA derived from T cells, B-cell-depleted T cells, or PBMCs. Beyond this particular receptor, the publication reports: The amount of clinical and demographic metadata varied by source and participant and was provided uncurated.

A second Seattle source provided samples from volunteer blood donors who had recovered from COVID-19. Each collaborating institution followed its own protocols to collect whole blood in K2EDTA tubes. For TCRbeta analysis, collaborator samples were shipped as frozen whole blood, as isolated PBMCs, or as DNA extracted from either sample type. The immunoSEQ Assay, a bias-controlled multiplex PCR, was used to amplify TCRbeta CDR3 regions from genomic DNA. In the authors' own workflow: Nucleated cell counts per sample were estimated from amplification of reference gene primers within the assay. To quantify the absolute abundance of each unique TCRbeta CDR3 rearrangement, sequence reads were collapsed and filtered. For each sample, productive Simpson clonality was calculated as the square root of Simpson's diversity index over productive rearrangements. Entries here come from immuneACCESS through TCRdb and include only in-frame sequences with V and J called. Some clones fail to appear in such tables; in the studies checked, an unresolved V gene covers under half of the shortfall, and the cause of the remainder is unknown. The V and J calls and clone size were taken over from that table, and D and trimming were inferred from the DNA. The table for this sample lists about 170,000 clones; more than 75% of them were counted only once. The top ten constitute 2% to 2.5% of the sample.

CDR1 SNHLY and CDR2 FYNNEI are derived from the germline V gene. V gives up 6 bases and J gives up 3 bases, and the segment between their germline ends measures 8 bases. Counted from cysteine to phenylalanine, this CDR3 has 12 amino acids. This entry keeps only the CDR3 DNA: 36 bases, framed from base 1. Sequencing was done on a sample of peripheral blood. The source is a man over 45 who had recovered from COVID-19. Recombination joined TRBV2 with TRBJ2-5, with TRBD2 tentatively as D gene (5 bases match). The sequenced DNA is TGTGCCAGCAGGGACTGGGAAGAGACCCAGTACTTC. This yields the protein CASRDWEETQYF.